One T cell receptor beta chain is described in this entry. The data are from a study of T cell responses to AZD1222 COVID-19 vaccine. Data came from immunoSEQ multiplex PCR; TCRdb stores just in-frame clones and leaves some out. The profile covers 88,000 or so clones, with 89% appearing a single time and less than 2.5% taken by the ten largest. This CDR3 spans 16 amino acids. Germline-derived CDR1 and CDR2 are SGDLS and YYNGEE. The V gene end was trimmed by 1 base and the J gene end by 2 bases; junction bases not matched to a gene: 7. The source of this sequence is an adult in good health. The V and J genes are TRBV9 and TRBJ2-3; 7 bases are shared with TRBD2. The specimen was peripheral blood, collected on day 0 of AZD1222 vaccination. The CDR3 nucleotides are TGTGCCAGCAGCGTACGTGGGGGGGATCTCACAGATACGCAGTATTTT. It translates to CASSVRGGDLTDTQYF.